A single T cell receptor beta chain is shown here with its context. What it binds is unknown. A read error may account for a junction end that differs from germline. It was with 60 Vbeta and 13 Jbeta primers that the PCR ran. Generated by immunoSEQ multiplex PCR, the TCRdb table keeps only in-frame clones and is missing some. Recorded for this sample: under 120,000 clones. The sample comes from a study of cytomegalovirus exposure and HLA in healthy donors. General observations from the study: Researchers catalogued under 200 TCR beta chains as cytomegalovirus-associated.

This CDR3 spans 10 amino acids. Germline V gene sequence: CDR1 SQVTM, CDR2 ANQGSEA. The sample consisted of PBMCs. This sequence was found in a man aged 45 to 65 in good health and CMV-seronegative. The rearrangement joins TRBV29-1 to TRBJ1-1, with D possibly being TRBD1 (6 bases). CDR3 in DNA: TGTGGGGGGGCGAACACTGAAGCTTTCTTT. Translating gives CGGANTEAFF.